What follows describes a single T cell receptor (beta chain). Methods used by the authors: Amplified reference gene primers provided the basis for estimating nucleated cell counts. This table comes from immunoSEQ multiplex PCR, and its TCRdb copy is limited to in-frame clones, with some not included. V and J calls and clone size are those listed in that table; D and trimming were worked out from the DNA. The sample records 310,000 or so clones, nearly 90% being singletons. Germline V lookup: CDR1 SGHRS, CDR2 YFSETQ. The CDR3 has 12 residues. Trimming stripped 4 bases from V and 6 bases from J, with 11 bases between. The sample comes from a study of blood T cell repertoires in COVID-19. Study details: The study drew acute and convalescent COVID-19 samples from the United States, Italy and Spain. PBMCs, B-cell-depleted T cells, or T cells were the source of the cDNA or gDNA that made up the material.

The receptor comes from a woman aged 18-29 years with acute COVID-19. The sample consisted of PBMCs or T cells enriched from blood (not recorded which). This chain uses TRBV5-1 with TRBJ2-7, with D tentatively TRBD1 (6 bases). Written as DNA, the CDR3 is TGCGCCAGCAGCAACGGACAGCGCGAGCAGTACTTC. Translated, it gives CASSNGQREQYF.